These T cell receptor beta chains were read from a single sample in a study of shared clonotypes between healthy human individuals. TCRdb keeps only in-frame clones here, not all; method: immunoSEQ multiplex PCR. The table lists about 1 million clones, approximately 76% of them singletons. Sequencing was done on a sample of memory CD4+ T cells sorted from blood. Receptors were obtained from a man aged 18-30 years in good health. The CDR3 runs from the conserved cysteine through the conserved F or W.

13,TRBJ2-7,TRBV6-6,CASSYFPQNEQYF
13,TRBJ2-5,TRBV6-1,CASRGVQLETQYF
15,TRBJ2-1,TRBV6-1,CASSSLAGVRNEQFF
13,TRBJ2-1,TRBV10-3,CATRRGGENEQFF
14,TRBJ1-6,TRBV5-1,CASSPQGGNSPLHF
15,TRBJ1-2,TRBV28,CASSSTGPSNYGYTF
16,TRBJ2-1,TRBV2,CASLGIRAGGHNEQFF
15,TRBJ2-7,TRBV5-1,CASSGGTGRTYEQYF
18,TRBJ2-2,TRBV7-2,CASSLKIAGGRSTGELFF
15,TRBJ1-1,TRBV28,CASNLWTGEMVEAFF
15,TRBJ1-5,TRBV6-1,CASSGQAYSNQPQHF
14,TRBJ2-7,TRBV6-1,CASRTGAATYEQYF
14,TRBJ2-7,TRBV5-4,CASSLPGGTYEQYF
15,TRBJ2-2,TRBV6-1,CASSEVWANTGELFF
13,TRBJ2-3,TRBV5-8,CASSVLLGDTQYF
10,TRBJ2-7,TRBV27,CASLGYEQYF
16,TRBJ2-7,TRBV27,CASSRTGTSATYEQYF
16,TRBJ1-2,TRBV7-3,CASSLQPGQALDGYTF
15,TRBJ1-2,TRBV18,CASSPSGRGDYGYTF
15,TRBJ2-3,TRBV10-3,CAISDSSVSTDTQYF
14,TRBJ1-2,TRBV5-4,CASSWDRGMESYTF
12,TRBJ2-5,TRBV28,CASSSEGETQYF
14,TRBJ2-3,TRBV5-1,CASQRASSTDTQYF
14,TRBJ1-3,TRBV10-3,CAMGGGSSGNTIYF
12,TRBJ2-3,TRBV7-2,CASSVRGGTQYF
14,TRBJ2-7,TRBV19,CASRGTGASYEQYF
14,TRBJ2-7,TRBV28,CASSFFGLTYEQYF
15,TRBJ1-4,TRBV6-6,CASSYLGPDNEKLFF
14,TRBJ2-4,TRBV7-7,CASSPRGDRSIQYF
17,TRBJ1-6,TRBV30,CAWTDRGTRAYNSPLHF
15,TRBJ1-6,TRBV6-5,CASTIGDRGASPLHF
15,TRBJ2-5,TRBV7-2,CASGIRLAGVETQYF
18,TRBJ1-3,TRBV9,CASSVASSEGFSGNTIYF
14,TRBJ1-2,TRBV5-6,CASSGRQGAYGYTF
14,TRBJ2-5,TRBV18,CASSLLRAMETQYF
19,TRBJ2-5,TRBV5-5,CASSLRGIMTGVREETQYF
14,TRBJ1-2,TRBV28,CASRDTGGDYGYTF
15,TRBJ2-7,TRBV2,CASSPTTGVSHEQYF
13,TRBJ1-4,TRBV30,CAWNLQGGEKLFF
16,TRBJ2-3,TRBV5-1,CASSYGDRGKTDTQYF
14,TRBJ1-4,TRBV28,CAATDRVGNEKLFF
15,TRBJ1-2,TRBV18,CASSPGADTNYGYTF
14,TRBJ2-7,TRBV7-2,CASSWSGGIDEQYF
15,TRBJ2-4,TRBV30,CAWSRQGVAKNIQYF
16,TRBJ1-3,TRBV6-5,CASSYGPPSSGNTIYF
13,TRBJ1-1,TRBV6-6,CASNVGGMDGAFF
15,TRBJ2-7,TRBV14,CASSQDRLAIREQYF
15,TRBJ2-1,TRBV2,CASSSRQGWDYEQFF
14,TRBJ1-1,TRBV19,CASSIQPQGDEAFF
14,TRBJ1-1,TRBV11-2,CASSRPRGGPEAFF
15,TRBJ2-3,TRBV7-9,CASSSGTGPADTQYF